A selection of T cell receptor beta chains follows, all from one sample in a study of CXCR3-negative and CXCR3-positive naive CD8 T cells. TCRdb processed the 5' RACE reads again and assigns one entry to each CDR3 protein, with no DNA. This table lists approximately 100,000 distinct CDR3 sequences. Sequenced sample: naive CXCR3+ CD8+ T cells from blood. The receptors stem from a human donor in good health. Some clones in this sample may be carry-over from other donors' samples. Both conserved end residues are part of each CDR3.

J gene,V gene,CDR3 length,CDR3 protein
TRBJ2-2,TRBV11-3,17,CASSLDRGGAYTGELFF
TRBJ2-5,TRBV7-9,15,CASSLVTARGETQYF
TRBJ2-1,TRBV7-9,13,CASSSATSYEQFF
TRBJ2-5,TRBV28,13,CASSYRGGETQYF
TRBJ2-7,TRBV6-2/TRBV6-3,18,CASSYSKVAGLATYEQYF
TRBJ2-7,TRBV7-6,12,CASSTDNGEQYF
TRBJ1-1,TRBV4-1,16,CASSQLTGARGTEAFF
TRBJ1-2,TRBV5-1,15,CASSYGQGGLNGYTF
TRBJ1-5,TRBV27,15,CASSFSDSRNQPQHF
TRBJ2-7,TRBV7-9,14,CASSLVAQGYEQYF
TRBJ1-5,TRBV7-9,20,CASSCPTGTGGDCGNQPQHF
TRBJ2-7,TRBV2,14,CASSEASGSYEQYF
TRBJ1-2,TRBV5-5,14,CASSLGQANYGYTF
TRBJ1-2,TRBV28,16,CASSLNLELPVYGYTF
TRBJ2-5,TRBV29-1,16,CSVTGQGLWYQETQYF
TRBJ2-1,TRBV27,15,CASSPGTGAHNEQFF
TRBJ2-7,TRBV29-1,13,CSAQDRSFYEQYF
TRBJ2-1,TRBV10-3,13,CAISDLAGWEQFF
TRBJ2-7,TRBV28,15,CASSFKGTSGYEQYF
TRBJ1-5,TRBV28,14,CASSLAGYNQPQHF
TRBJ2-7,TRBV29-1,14,CSVEKTGGKYEQYF
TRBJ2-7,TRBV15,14,CATSRDQEVPEQYF
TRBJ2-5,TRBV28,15,CASSSPGLASWTQYF
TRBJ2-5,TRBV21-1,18,CASSKKGRFGRGMETQYF
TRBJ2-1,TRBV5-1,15,CASSLDRRPYNEQFF
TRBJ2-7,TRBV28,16,CASSTRWTDSSYEQYF
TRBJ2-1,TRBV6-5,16,CASSYSETGYFDEQFF
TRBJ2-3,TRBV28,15,CASSLAQAFGDPQYF
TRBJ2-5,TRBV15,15,CATSRDRDSQETQYF
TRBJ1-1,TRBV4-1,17,CASSRSILTGAGTEAFF
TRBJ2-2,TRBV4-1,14,CASSQGLDSGELFF
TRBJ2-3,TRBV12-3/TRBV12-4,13,CASSFFSVDTQYF
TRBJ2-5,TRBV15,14,CATSRWDSQETQYF
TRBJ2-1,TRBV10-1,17,CASSEEVAGTADNEQFF